The rows below give T cell receptor beta chains drawn from one sample of a study of CD8+ T cells in alopecia areata. Some clones are missing from TCRdb's copy, which holds only in-frame ones; the method was immunoSEQ multiplex PCR. The profile shows about 270,000 clones, approximately 60% of them singletons. The material sequenced was CD4+ T cells sorted from blood, taken around week 53, from a patient treated with tofacitinib. These TCRs come from a human donor with alopecia areata. Each CDR3 is given with its conserved first and last residue. A D gene is named only where the DNA matches it firmly. Size is stated for part of the rows, as once, few or many counts, or as a class when the clone is expanded.

clone size | J gene | V gene | D gene | CDR3 protein | CDR3 DNA
NA | TRBJ1-2 | TRBV27 | NA | CASSLGFEPNYGYTF | TGTGCCAGCAGTTTAGGGTTTGAGCCTAACTATGGCTACACCTTC
NA | TRBJ1-2 | TRBV29-1 | NA | CSVGLGGYTF | TGCAGCGTTGGACTGGGGGGCTACACCTTC
NA | TRBJ1-1 | TRBV27 | NA | CASKGQGAGTEAFF | TGTGCCTCCAAAGGGCAAGGGGCCGGCACTGAAGCTTTCTTT
NA | TRBJ1-1 | TRBV11-2 | NA | CASSHGPNTEAFF | TGTGCCAGCAGCCACGGGCCGAACACTGAAGCTTTCTTT
few | TRBJ2-6 | TRBV5-6 | NA | CASSLSRAGANVLTF | TGTGCCAGCAGCTTGTCCAGAGCTGGGGCCAACGTCCTGACTTTC
few | TRBJ1-1 | TRBV29-1 | NA | CSGGPGNTEAFF | TGCAGCGGTGGCCCCGGGAACACTGAAGCTTTCTTT
NA | TRBJ1-2 | TRBV30 | TRBD1 | CAWMEGASYTF | TGTGCCTGGATGGAGGGGGCGAGCTACACCTTC
NA | TRBJ2-5 | TRBV5-4 | TRBD2 | CASREASGIETQYF | TGTGCCAGCCGCGAGGCTAGCGGCATCGAGACCCAGTACTTC
few | TRBJ2-5 | TRBV5-1 | NA | CASSLAAGQETQYF | TGCGCCAGCAGCTTGGCCGCGGGGCAAGAGACCCAGTACTTC
NA | TRBJ2-5 | TRBV30 | NA | CAWSGGAQGTQYF | TGTGCCTGGAGTGGGGGAGCACAAGGGACCCAGTACTTC
few | TRBJ2-4 | TRBV30 | NA | CAWSTQRVAKNIQYF | TGTGCCTGGAGTACACAGAGGGTAGCCAAAAACATTCAGTACTTC
NA | TRBJ1-2 | TRBV6-5 | NA | CASRPSHSGPGYTF | TGTGCCAGCAGACCTAGCCACAGCGGGCCTGGCTACACCTTC
NA | TRBJ1-6 | TRBV9 | TRBD1 | CASSTQGGLDLNSPLHF | TGTGCCAGCAGCACCCAGGGGGGACTAGATTTAAATTCACCCCTCCACTTT
NA | TRBJ1-5 | TRBV15 | NA | CATIEGVSNQPQHF | TGTGCCACCATTGAGGGGGTGAGCAATCAGCCCCAGCATTTT
NA | TRBJ2-3 | TRBV30 | NA | CAWSVLLSTQYF | TGTGCCTGGAGTGTATTGCTTTCGACGCAGTATTTT
once | TRBJ2-7 | TRBV29-1 | NA | CSAISFRGEIYEQYF | TGCAGCGCGATATCGTTCAGGGGCGAAATCTACGAGCAGTACTTC
few | TRBJ2-3 | TRBV4-3 | NA | CASSQAGPTDTQYF | TGCGCCAGCAGCCAAGCGGGGCCCACAGATACGCAGTATTTT
NA | TRBJ1-1 | TRBV5-1 | TRBD1 | CASSSRQGRNTEAFF | TGCGCCAGCAGCTCCAGACAGGGAAGGAACACTGAAGCTTTCTTT
NA | TRBJ2-1 | TRBV5-1 | NA | CASSPSSYNEQFF | TGCGCCAGCTCCCCAAGCTCCTACAATGAGCAGTTCTTC
NA | TRBJ1-6 | TRBV6-5 | NA | CASSLQGFNSPLHF | TGTGCCAGCAGTCTACAGGGTTTTAATTCACCCCTCCACTTT
NA | TRBJ2-5 | TRBV11-1 | NA | CASSRGARETQYF | TGTGCCAGCAGCCGAGGGGCGAGGGAGACCCAGTACTTC
NA | TRBJ2-5 | TRBV29-1 | NA | CSVATEETQYF | TGCAGCGTTGCGACGGAAGAGACCCAGTACTTC
NA | TRBJ1-2 | TRBV7-2 | NA | CASSLGRTTYGYTF | TGTGCCAGCAGCTTAGGACGGACTACCTATGGCTACACCTTC
NA | TRBJ2-2 | TRBV27 | NA | CASRKAGSNTGELFF | TGTGCCAGCAGGAAGGCAGGATCGAACACCGGGGAGCTGTTTTTT
NA | TRBJ1-5 | TRBV9 | NA | CASSVGYNQPQHF | TGTGCCAGCAGCGTAGGATACAATCAGCCCCAGCATTTT